Listed here are 6 T cell receptor beta chains from one sample, sequenced in a study of blood T cell repertoires in COVID-19. This table comes from immunoSEQ multiplex PCR, and its TCRdb copy is limited to in-frame clones, with some not included. Altogether 250,000 to 350,000 clones are present, 70% to 85% being singletons, with the ten largest covering 0.7% to 0.9%. Sequenced sample: peripheral blood. The source is a human donor with COVID-19, enrolled during active disease. The donor label of this sample is uncertain.

V and J are TRBV9 and TRBJ1-2, with TRBD1 as a possible D gene (5 bases). Germline V lookup: CDR1 SGDLS, CDR2 YYNGEE. This CDR3 has 18 residues. The V gene lost 10 bases and the J gene lost 5 bases, with 33 bases spanning the gap. CDR3 sequence: CARRREGPYLWRSYGYTF. The CDR3 DNA follows: TGTGCCCGACGGAGGGAGGGACCTTATCTTTGGAGATCATATGGCTACACCTTC. The full variable domain, rest sourced from reference TRBV9 and TRBJ1-2, is DSGVTQTPKHLITATGQRVTLRCSPRSGDLSVYWYQQSLDQGLQFLIQYYNGEERAKGNILERFSAQQFPDLHSELNLSSLELGDSALYFCARRREGPYLWRSYGYTFGSGTRLTVV.

This clone was counted a few times. V is TRBV29-1 and J is TRBJ1-5; D not resolved. The CDR3 is 18 amino acids. V lost 8 bases, J lost 3 bases, and 29 bases lay in between. Germline V CDR1 and CDR2: SQVTM, ANQGSEA. The CDR3 DNA reads TGCAGCATACCCCTGTTTCCCCTTACCCGGGTCTTCAATCAGCCCCAGCATTTT. It translates to CSIPLFPLTRVFNQPQHF.

V gene TRBV7-2 combines with J gene TRBJ1-2; D perhaps matches TRBD1 (5 bases). Germline values: CDR1 SGHTA, CDR2 FQGNSA. This CDR3 comprises 15 residues. With 7 bases removed from V and 7 bases from J, the gap between germline ends came to 22 bases. This CDR3 is CASTLSLAGQSGYTF. The DNA of the CDR3 is TGTGCCAGCACCCTTTCCCTGGCAGGGCAAAGTGGCTACACCTTC.

The chain combines TRBV2 with TRBJ2-3; 9 bases are a match to TRBD1. CDR1 and CDR2 (germline): SNHLY, FYNNEI. This CDR3 has 16 residues. The J segment lost 4 bases and the V segment lost 6 bases, leaving 11 bases of the junction unmatched. CDR3 region: CASSVKGTGLPDTQYF. The DNA of the CDR3 is TGTGCCAGCAGCGTAAAGGGGACAGGGCTACCAGATACGCAGTATTTT. The variable domain in full, completed from reference TRBV2 and TRBJ2-3, reads EPEVTQTPSHQVTQMGQEVILRCVPISNHLYFYWYRQILGQKVEFLVSFYNNEISEKSEIFDDQFSVERPDGSNFTLKIRSTKLEDSAMYFCASSVKGTGLPDTQYFGPGTRLTVL.

This clone was detected many times. The chain uses TRBV11-3 and TRBJ2-7; 11 nucleotides align to TRBD1. Germline CDR1 is SGHNT and CDR2 is YENEEA. The CDR3 sequence is 13 residues long. After removal of 4 bases from V and 6 bases from J, the junction contained 2 bases not matched to a gene. The CDR3 region is CASSYGTGGEQYF. The CDR3 bases are TGTGCCAGCAGCTACGGGACAGGGGGCGAGCAGTACTTC.

The V call is TRBV28, the J call TRBJ1-1; perhaps TRBD1 as D (6 bases). This CDR3 contains 15 residues. Germline V CDR1 and CDR2: MDHEN, SYDVKM. V was pared by 6 bases and J by 1 base, with 15 bases between. CDR3 bases: TGTGCCAGCAGCCCCCACAGGGAGCCGAACACTGAAGCTTTCTTT. Translating it yields CASSPHREPNTEAFF. The entire variable domain, with the rest obtained from reference TRBV28 and TRBJ1-1, is as follows: DVKVTQSSRYLVKRTGEKVFLECVQDMDHENMFWYRQDPGLGLRLIYFSYDVKMKEKGDIPEGYSVSREKKERFSLILESASTNQTSMYLCASSPHREPNTEAFFGQGTRLTVV.